This TCR beta chain was profiled in a study of CD8 T cells in ankylosing spondylitis. Trimming took 3 bases from V and 5 from J; bases not matched to a gene: 2. The CDR3 length is 14 residues. Germline CDR1 is KGHDR and CDR2 is SFDVKD. TCRdb re-called the 5' RACE reads through MiXCR, storing one row per CDR3 protein. The table lists 240,000 or so distinct CDR3 sequences, around 11% of them singletons. Ten or more counts support this clonotype. The antigen remains undetermined. Study-wide results and limits: Disease-linked clones, CD8+, were relatively rare in peripheral blood. Significant enrichment of disease-linked clones was reportedly seen in matched ankylosing spondylitis synovial fluid.

The source of this sequence is a male donor with ankylosing spondylitis or in good health (not recorded which). This chain links TRBV24-1 with TRBJ2-5; 10 bases are shared with TRBD1. The sequenced sample consisted of blood, either unsorted or a sorted T cell fraction (not recorded which). The CDR3 bases are TGTGCCACCAGTGATCGGACAGGGGGGGAGACCCAGTACTTC. It codes for CATSDRTGGETQYF.